This record covers a single T cell receptor beta chain. This clonotype was seen a handful of times. Its specific antigen is unknown. There are no base qualities to consult, and no much larger clone falls within one base. These data belong to a study of vaccination and CD4 T cells after COVID-19 (dated by TCRdb to 2022 to 2024). Turning to the overall study: Every convalescent patient had a positive nasal swab PCR test for SARS-CoV-2, with mild disease in 8 to 10 patients and severe disease in one. Post-COVID blood samples were collected from convalescent patients a median of approximately 93 days after diagnosis, with a range of about 35 to 161 days. In control cultures, a CEFX viral epitope pool was used as positive control, an HIV-1 Nef peptide pool was used as negative control, or no peptide was added. Post-vaccine blood samples were obtained a median of around 67 days after the second vaccine dose, with a range of roughly 14 to 241 days. For stimulating the cultures, overlapping spike peptide pools were used, derived from SARS-CoV-2 as well as from the common cold coronaviruses HCoV-NL63, HCoV-OC43 and HCoV-229E. Two doses of either the Pfizer-BioNTech BNT162b2 vaccine (n=8) or the Moderna mRNA-1273 vaccine (n=2) were administered to participants. Six males and four females were included in the convalescent cohort, with two Hispanic individuals, seven Caucasians, two Asians and one multiracial person represented. The spike-specific CD4+ TCR repertoire was compared before and after mRNA vaccination in approximately 9 COVID-19 convalescent patients and a few infection-naive healthy vaccine recipients. Overall study outcomes, separate from this receptor: The number of convalescent patients in the study was relatively small, and the study did not examine early timepoints following natural infection. Among the post-vaccine SARS-CoV-2-reactive clones in convalescent patients, a median about 87% showed up only after vaccination, which suggests vaccine-specific priming. Nearly all vaccine-specific clones in convalescent patients (304 of 307) were mono-reactive for SARS-CoV-2 spike rather than cross-reactive with common cold coronaviruses. An increase in the median number of SARS-CoV-2-reactive clonotypes from approximately 20 after infection to roughly 38 after vaccination was observed, but the change was not found to be significant.

Per the publication, the treatment or condition label means: roughly 10-day PBMC culture with coronavirus spike peptide pools or control peptides (ViraFEST assay). The study used the ViraFEST assay, which expanded antigen-specific T cells with peptide pools and then identified expanded clonotypes by TCR sequencing. The convalescent patients' positive SARS-CoV-2 PCR tests fell between March and December 2020, which was before the Alpha, Beta and Delta variants emerged in the United States. Each well held 2 million to 2.5 million PBMCs cultured with roughly 10 ug/ml peptide pools in IMDM containing approximately 5% human AB serum and roughly 9 IU/ml IL-2. On days 3 and 7, half of the culture medium was replaced with fresh IL-2-containing medium. CD4+ T cells were isolated after approximately 10 days of culture through negative selection using the EasySep CD4+ T cell isolation kit. Ficoll-Paque Plus gradient centrifugation was used to isolate PBMCs from whole blood, and the isolated PBMCs were then either used fresh or cryopreserved at -140C. Culture conditions were generally each tested in triplicate wells.

The library came from PCR. At the Johns Hopkins FTIC core, DNA from the cultured CD4+ T cells underwent TCR sequencing with the Oncomine TCR Beta short-read assay. The QIAamp micro DNA kit was used to extract genomic DNA from the cultured CD4+ T cells. The Oncomine TCR Beta libraries from cultured CD4+ T cells were pooled using unique dual indexes and then sequenced on an Illumina iSeq 100. The original pipeline was this. Non-productive sequences were filtered out, and CDR3s that did not start with C, did not end with F or W, or were shorter than 7 amino acids were discarded. The MANAFEST web application identified antigen-specific clonotypes by comparing peptide-stimulated wells against reference wells and other culture wells. To be called positive, a clone needed an FDR below 0.05, an odds ratio above 5, and a productive frequency above 0.1% in at least two of three replicate wells. Cross-reactive clonotypes were defined as significantly expanded in both SARS-CoV-2 spike wells and at least one common cold coronavirus spike condition. CDR3 homology was assessed with Levenshtein distances (stringdist) and unrooted phylogenetic trees (ape) in R version 3.6.1. TCRdb's own reprocessing of the public reads used fastp at Q25 and MiXCR and kept productive beta chains. Records with the same CDR3 protein are collapsed into one entry carrying the most frequent genes and DNA. What appears here as the V and J calls and clone size reflects TCRdb's work, not the paper's. The sample has approximately 15,000 distinct CDR3 sequences on record, about half of them singletons. Less than 15% of the sample comes from the top ten.

The CDR3 contains 17 residues, cysteine and phenylalanine counted. Only the CDR3 portion is preserved as DNA: 51 bases, with reading frame beginning at the first base. Relative to germline, V is 2 bases shorter and J is 5 bases shorter, with 22 bases between their ends. From the germline V gene, CDR1 is MNHEY and CDR2 is SVGEGT. The sequenced material came from CD4+ T cells from blood, cultured in vitro. The chain links TRBV6-2 or TRBV6-3 with TRBJ2-7; TRBD2 might be the D gene, on 5 matching bases. This TCR came from a human donor who had recovered from COVID-19. For the CDR3, the sequence is CASSYGSNVFDVHEQYF. The DNA sequence follows: TGTGCCAGCAGTTACGGGAGCAATGTATTCGACGTCCACGAGCAGTACTTC.